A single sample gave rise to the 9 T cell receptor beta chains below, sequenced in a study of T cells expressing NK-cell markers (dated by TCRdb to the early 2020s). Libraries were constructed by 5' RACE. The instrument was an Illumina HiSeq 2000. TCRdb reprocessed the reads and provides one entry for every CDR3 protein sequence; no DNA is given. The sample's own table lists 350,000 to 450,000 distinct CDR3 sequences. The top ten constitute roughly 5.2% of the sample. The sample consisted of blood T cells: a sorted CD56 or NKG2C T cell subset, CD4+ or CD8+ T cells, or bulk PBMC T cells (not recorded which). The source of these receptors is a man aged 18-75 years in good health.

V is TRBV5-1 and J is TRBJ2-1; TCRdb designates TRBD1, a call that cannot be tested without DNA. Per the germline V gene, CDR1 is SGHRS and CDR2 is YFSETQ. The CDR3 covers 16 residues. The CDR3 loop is CASKSTGTGAPSEQFF.

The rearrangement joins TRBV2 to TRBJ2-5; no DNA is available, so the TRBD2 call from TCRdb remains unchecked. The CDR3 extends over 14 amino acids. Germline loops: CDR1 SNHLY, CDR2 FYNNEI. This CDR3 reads CASRSSGGGETQYF.

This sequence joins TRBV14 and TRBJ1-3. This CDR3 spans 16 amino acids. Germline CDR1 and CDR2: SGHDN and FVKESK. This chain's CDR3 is CASSQHSSGRGNTIYF.

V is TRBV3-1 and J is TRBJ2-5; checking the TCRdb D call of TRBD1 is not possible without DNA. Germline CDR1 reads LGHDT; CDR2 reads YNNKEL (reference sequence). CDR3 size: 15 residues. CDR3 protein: CASSQAGTPGETQYF.

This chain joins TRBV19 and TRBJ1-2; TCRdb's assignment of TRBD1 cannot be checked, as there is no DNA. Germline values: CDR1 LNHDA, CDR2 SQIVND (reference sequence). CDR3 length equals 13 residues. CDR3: CASIGQGNYGYTF.

The CDR3 spells CASSFRSQGVAEQFF. This rearrangement joins TRBV11-1 to TRBJ2-1; checking the TCRdb D call of TRBD2 is not possible without DNA. CDR3 length equals 15 residues. Germline assignment: CDR1 SGHAT and CDR2 FQDESV (reference sequence). The variable domain in full, with the rest retrieved from reference TRBV11-1 and TRBJ2-1, is EAEVAQSPRYKITEKSQAVAFWCDPISGHATLYWYRQILGQGPELLVQFQDESVVDDSQLPKDRFSAERLKGVDSTLKIQPAELGDSAMYLCASSFRSQGVAEQFFGPGTRLTVL.

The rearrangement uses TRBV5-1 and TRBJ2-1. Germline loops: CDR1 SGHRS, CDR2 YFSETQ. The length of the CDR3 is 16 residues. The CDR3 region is CASSTYDPSSYNEQFF.

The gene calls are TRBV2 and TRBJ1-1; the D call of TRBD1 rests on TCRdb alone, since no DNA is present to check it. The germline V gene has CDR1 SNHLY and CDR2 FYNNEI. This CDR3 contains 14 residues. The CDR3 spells CASSLQVSGTEAFF.

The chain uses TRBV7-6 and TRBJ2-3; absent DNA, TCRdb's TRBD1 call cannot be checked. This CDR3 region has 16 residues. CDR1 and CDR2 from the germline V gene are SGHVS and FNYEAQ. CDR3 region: CASSLQGGQFGDTQYF.